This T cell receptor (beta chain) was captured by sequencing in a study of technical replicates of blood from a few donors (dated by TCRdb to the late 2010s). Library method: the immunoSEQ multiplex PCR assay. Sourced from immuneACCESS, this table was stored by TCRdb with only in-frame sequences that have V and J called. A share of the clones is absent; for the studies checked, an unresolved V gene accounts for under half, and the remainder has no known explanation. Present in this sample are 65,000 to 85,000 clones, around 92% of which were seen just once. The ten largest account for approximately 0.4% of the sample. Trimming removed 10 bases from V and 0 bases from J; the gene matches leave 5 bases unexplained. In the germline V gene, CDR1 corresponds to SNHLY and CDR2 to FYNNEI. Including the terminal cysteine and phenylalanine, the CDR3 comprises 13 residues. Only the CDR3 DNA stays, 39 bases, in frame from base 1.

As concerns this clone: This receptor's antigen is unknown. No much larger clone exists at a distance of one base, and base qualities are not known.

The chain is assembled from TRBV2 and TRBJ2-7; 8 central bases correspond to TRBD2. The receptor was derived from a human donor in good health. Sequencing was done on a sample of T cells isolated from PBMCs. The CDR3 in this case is CAIRLALSYEQYF. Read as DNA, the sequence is TGTGCCATTAGACTAGCGCTCTCCTACGAGCAGTACTTC.